This TCR beta chain was observed in a study of T cells in Graves' hyperthyroidism and ophthalmopathy. This clonotype has a count of ten or more. What it binds is not known. Study results and limitations: Ophthalmopathy was identified by the model a median roughly 6.5 months ahead of onset.

Amplified TCR beta CDR3 regions derived from RNA transcripts. HTBI primers drove first-round RT-PCR of the TCR CDR3. TCRdb processed the multiplex PCR reads anew with MiXCR; each CDR3 protein has one entry. The sample shows 380,000 or so distinct CDR3 sequences, approximately 12% of them seen only once. Sequenced input: blood. This receptor was identified in a man aged 25-45 years with Graves' hyperthyroidism that later progressed to Graves' ophthalmopathy.

The CDR3 loop is CASSEKWGSEQYF. The DNA of the CDR3 is TGTGCCAGCAGTGAAAAGTGGGGGAGCGAGCAGTACTTC. This sequence joins TRBV6-1 and TRBJ2-7; D could derive from TRBD1 or TRBD2 (5 bases each). Deletions cut 2 bases from V and 6 bases from J, with 11 bases between. The CDR3 spans 13 residues. Germline V gene lookup returns CDR1 MNHNS and CDR2 SASEGT.